This T cell receptor (beta chain) was retrieved from a study of T cell repertoires in cytomegalovirus infection (dated by TCRdb to the late 2010s). A note on the overall study: Alongside well-studied HLA-B-restricted epitopes, the peptide stimulations were aimed at recently identified HLA-C-restricted CMV epitopes, whose presentation resists viral immunomodulation. Donor HLA type was relevant to the analysis, because carriage of CMV infection together with the matching HLA type was indicated by public TCR beta signatures. Paper-wide results and their limitations: In both this cohort and an independent roughly 350-donor cohort, the cumulative frequency of public TCR beta family members distinguished carriers of CMV infection plus the relevant HLA type. The ex vivo response was dominated by HLA-C-restricted CMV-specific TCR beta clonotypes, which also provided the single most frequent clonotype in two of eight donors.

Interpreted using the paper, the treatment or condition label stands for: in vitro stimulation with specific CMV peptide epitopes to enrich CMV-specific T cells. The instrument was an Illumina HiSeq 1500. In-frame beta chains were kept once TCRdb had trimmed the public reads at Q25 with fastp and called clones with MiXCR. Each entry merges the rows of one CDR3 protein and shows their most common DNA and genes. Counted in this sample were around 23,000 distinct CDR3 sequences; 22% of them appeared once. The ten largest account for around 90% of the sample. Trimmed from V: 5 bases; trimmed from J: 1 base; junction bases lacking a gene match: 11. The CDR3 numbers 18 residues from cysteine through phenylalanine. Only the CDR3 region is kept as DNA, spanning 54 bases read in frame from base 1. As to this clonotype: What this receptor recognizes is not known. The input lacks base qualities; no much larger clone sits a single base away.

This specimen was CD8+ T cells from cultured PBMCs, taken from culture after CMV antigen stimulation. The chain employs TRBV12-3 or TRBV12-4 and TRBJ2-3, with 11 junctional bases fitting TRBD2. The TCR was taken from a human donor in good health (CMV status not recorded). Some clones in this sample may be carry-over from other donors' samples. The CDR3 protein: CASSRGSGGASGTDTQYF. The nucleotides read TGTGCCAGCAGTAGGGGTAGCGGGGGGGCTTCCGGCACAGATACGCAGTATTTT.